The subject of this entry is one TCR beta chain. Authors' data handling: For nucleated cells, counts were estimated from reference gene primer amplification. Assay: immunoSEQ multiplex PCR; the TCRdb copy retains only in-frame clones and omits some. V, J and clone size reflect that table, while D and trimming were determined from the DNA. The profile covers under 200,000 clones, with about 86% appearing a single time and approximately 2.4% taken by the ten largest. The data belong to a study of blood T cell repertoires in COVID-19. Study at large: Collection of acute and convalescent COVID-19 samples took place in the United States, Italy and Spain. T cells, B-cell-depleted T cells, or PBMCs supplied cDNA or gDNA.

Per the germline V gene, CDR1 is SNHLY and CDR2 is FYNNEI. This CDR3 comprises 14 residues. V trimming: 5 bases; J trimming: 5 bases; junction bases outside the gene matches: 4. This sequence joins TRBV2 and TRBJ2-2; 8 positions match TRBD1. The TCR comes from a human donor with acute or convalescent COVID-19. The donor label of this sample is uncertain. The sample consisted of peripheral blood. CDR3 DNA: TGTGCCAGCAGTTTCAGGGGGCGGACCGGGGAGCTGTTTTTT. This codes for CASSFRGRTGELFF.